This TCR beta chain was sequenced for a study of T cells in Graves' hyperthyroidism and ophthalmopathy. This clonotype was found a few times. The TCR beta CDR3 regions underwent amplification using RNA transcripts as the source. The HTBI primer set served for first-round RT-PCR of the TCR CDR3. TCRdb re-called the multiplex PCR reads through MiXCR, storing one row per CDR3 protein. The top ten clones hold about a tenth of a sample with hundreds of thousands of distinct CDR3 sequences, 14% of them seen once. The sequencing sample was made of blood. The receptor was derived from a woman under 30 with Graves' hyperthyroidism.

CDR3 DNA: TGTGCCAGCAGCTTAGGTGCGGGACTAGCGGGAGGGTTCTCCTACAATGAGCAGTTCTTC. The encoded protein is CASSLGAGLAGGFSYNEQFF. The chain uses TRBV11-2 and TRBJ2-1; 16 bases agree with TRBD2. CDR1 and CDR2 (germline): SGHAT, FQNNGV. The CDR3 consists of 20 residues. After removal of 1 base from V and 0 bases from J, the junction contained 6 bases not matched to a gene. The full variable domain, in which reference TRBV11-2 and TRBJ2-1 provide the parts outside the CDR3, is EAGVAQSPRYKIIEKRQSVAFWCNPISGHATLYWYQQILGQGPKLLIQFQNNGVVDDSQLPKDRFSAERLKGVDSTLKIQPAKLEDSAVYLCASSLGAGLAGGFSYNEQFFGPGTRLTVL.